Sequencing of this TCR beta chain was carried out in a study of T-cell memory formation after mild COVID-19. This CDR3 comprises 14 residues. V was clipped by 4 bases and J by 2 bases, with 10 bases between them. Germline lookup yields CDR1 SGHDT and CDR2 YYEEEE. This clonotype appeared a few times. 5'RACE, which relied on constant-segment primers, yielded TCR alpha and TCR beta cDNA libraries carrying sample barcodes and UMIs. TCRdb passed the 5' RACE reads through MiXCR, listing each CDR3 protein once. The sample contains 250,000 to 300,000 distinct CDR3 sequences, roughly 17% of which appear only once.

Material: PBMCs or a T cell subset sorted from them (not recorded which). The rearrangement uses TRBV5-6 and TRBJ1-5; D perhaps matches TRBD1 (5 bases). The source of this sequence is a man between 18 and 29 years old who had mild COVID-19 (a few samples of this study predate the infection). Cell type and time point are not known. The CDR3, as DNA: TGTGCCAGCAGCGGAGGGGTGCGCAATCAGCCCCAGCATTTT. The encoded protein is CASSGGVRNQPQHF. The full variable domain, completed using reference TRBV5-6 and TRBJ1-5, is DAGVTQSPTHLIKTRGQQVTLRCSPKSGHDTVSWYQQALGQGPQFIFQYYEEEERQRGNFPDRFSGHQFPNYSSELNVNALLLGDSALYLCASSGGVRNQPQHFGDGTRLSIL.